Each of the 24 T cell receptor beta chains below was sequenced from the same sample in a study of cytomegalovirus exposure and HLA in healthy donors (TCRdb year 2017). Library construction relied on the immunoSEQ multiplex PCR assay. For the multiplex PCR, a mixture combining 60 forward primers for TCR Vbeta segments and 13 reverse primers for TCR Jbeta segments was used. Held by TCRdb, this immuneACCESS table contains in-frame sequences only and omits some clones. Under half of the omission traces to an unresolved V gene where checked; the cause of the rest is unknown. Within this sample are about 160,000 clones, with under 80% of them counted one time only. About 1.9% of the sample is held by the ten biggest clonotypes. Material for sequencing was PBMCs. All receptors derive from a female donor in good health and CMV-seronegative.

J is TRBJ1-1 and V is TRBV7-9; D is unresolved. The germline V and J ends were trimmed by 6 bases and 1 base, with 6 bases remaining between them. The germline V gene has CDR1 SEHNR and CDR2 FQNEAQ (reference sequence). The CDR3 contains 12 residues. In DNA, the CDR3 is TGTGCCAGCAGTCACAGGAACACTGAAGCTTTCTTT. It translates to CASSHRNTEAFF.

The chain has TRBV19 and TRBJ1-4, with D unclear. V dropped 6 bases and J dropped 0 bases, with 8 bases sitting between them. Germline CDR1 LNHDA, CDR2 SQIVND (reference sequence). The CDR3 totals 14 residues. The CDR3 sequence is CASSSLATNEKLFF. The DNA of the CDR3 is TGTGCCAGTAGCTCCCTTGCAACTAATGAAAAACTGTTTTTT.

This clone was counted only a few times. This rearrangement joins TRBV19 to TRBJ2-6; 12 positions match TRBD1. Germline V gene data show CDR1 as LNHDA and CDR2 as SQIVND (reference sequence). The CDR3 runs to 18 residues. The J segment lost 2 bases and the V segment lost 6 bases, leaving 8 bases of the junction unmatched. The CDR3 loop is CASSFPGQGAPGANVLTF. In DNA, the CDR3 is TGTGCCAGTAGCTTCCCGGGACAGGGGGCGCCTGGGGCCAACGTCCTGACTTTC. Full variable domain (rest looked up from reference TRBV19 and TRBJ2-6): DGGITQSPKYLFRKEGQNVTLSCEQNLNHDAMYWYRQDPGQGLRLIYYSQIVNDFQKGDIAEGYSVSREKKESFPLTVTSAQKNPTAFYLCASSFPGQGAPGANVLTFGAGSRLTVL.

The chain has TRBV2 and TRBJ1-5, with TRBD1 matching 7 bases. Germline V gives CDR1 SNHLY, CDR2 FYNNEI. CDR3 length: 14 residues. Trimming took 2 bases from V and 8 from J; bases not matched to a gene: 6. The CDR3 nucleotides are TGTGCCAGCAGTGAATCAGGGGGATTTGAGCCCCAGCATTTT. Encoded protein: CASSESGGFEPQHF.

The chain employs TRBV19 and TRBJ2-7; D perhaps matches TRBD1 (5 bases). The CDR3 is 12 residues long. The ends were cut back, 4 bases at V and 2 bases at J, with 6 bases in the middle. Germline V gene sequence: CDR1 LNHDA, CDR2 SQIVND (reference sequence). The CDR3 region has the DNA TGTGCCAGTAGTACAGGGCCCTACGAGCAGTACTTC. It codes for CASSTGPYEQYF.

The chain combines TRBV19 with TRBJ1-1, with D uncertain. The CDR3 spans 13 residues. Trimming cost V 1 base and J 7 bases, with 10 bases left between them. Germline CDR1 reads LNHDA; CDR2 reads SQIVND (reference sequence). The chain's CDR3 is CASSIAPASEAFF. In nucleotides, the CDR3 is TGTGCCAGTAGTATAGCCCCCGCCAGTGAAGCTTTCTTT.

Comments on this clone: Within the sample, other DNA sequences also encode this same CDR3. This chain connects TRBV2 to TRBJ2-3; the match to TRBD2 covers 13 bases. With 5 bases clipped from V and 6 bases from J, the junction kept 8 bases outside the gene matches. The CDR3 has 16 residues. The V gene's germline CDR1 is SNHLY and CDR2 FYNNEI. The chain's CDR3 is CASSMGLAGLTDTQYF. In DNA form, the CDR3 reads TGTGCCAGCAGTATGGGACTAGCGGGACTCACGGATACGCAGTATTTT.

The J gene is TRBJ2-7, the V gene TRBV5-1, with D unclear. The CDR3 totals 15 residues. Trimming pared 4 bases from V and 0 bases from J, leaving 14 bases between. Germline CDR1 and CDR2: SGHRS and YFSETQ. In nucleotides, the CDR3 is TGCGCCAGCAGCCCCGATACTCTATTCTCCTACGAGCAGTACTTC. Its protein is CASSPDTLFSYEQYF.

The rearrangement uses TRBV5-6 and TRBJ1-1; D is perhaps TRBD1 (6 bases). The V gene lost 4 bases and the J gene lost 5 bases, with 12 bases spanning the gap. Germline lookup yields CDR1 SGHDT and CDR2 YYEEEE. The CDR3 runs to 13 residues. The CDR3 region is CASSPGTGTEAFF. The CDR3 nucleotides are TGTGCCAGCAGCCCTGGAACAGGGACTGAAGCTTTCTTT. The whole variable domain, filled in from reference TRBV5-6 and TRBJ1-1, reads DAGVTQSPTHLIKTRGQQVTLRCSPKSGHDTVSWYQQALGQGPQFIFQYYEEEERQRGNFPDRFSGHQFPNYSSELNVNALLLGDSALYLCASSPGTGTEAFFGQGTRLTVV.

This chain joins TRBV30 and TRBJ2-2; TRBD2 matches 12 bases. This CDR3 has 15 residues. Looked up from germline, CDR1 is GTSNPN and CDR2 is SVGIG (reference sequence). With 4 bases clipped from V and 7 bases from J, the junction kept 7 bases outside the gene matches. The CDR3 sequence: CAWTRLAGVGGELFF. Written as DNA, the CDR3 is TGTGCCTGGACCAGACTAGCGGGAGTTGGCGGGGAGCTGTTTTTT.

The J gene is TRBJ1-2, the V gene TRBV5-4, with a tentative D call TRBD1 (5 bases). CDR1 and CDR2 (germline): SGHNT, YYREEE (reference sequence). The CDR3 runs to 15 residues. Trimming removed 0 bases at V and 6 bases at J, with 15 bases between. The DNA of the CDR3 is TGTGCCAGCAGCTTGGTGTTGGGGGAGGTCGATGGCTACACCTTC. It translates to CASSLVLGEVDGYTF.

The V call is TRBV29-1, the J call TRBJ1-3; TRBD1 matches 8 bases. Germline-derived CDR1 and CDR2 are SQVTM and ANQGSEA. The CDR3 is made up of 15 amino acids. Trimming cost V 5 bases and J 0 bases; bases outside gene matches: 6. The CDR3 nucleotides are TGCAGCGTTCTTGGGGACAGGTCCTCTGGAAACACCATATATTTT. This sequence encodes CSVLGDRSSGNTIYF. Together with reference TRBV29-1 and TRBJ1-3, the CDR3 gives the full variable domain: SAVISQKPSRDICQRGTSLTIQCQVDSQVTMMFWYRQQPGQSLTLIATANQGSEATYESGFVIDKFPISRPNLTFSTLTVSNMSPEDSSIYLCSVLGDRSSGNTIYFGEGSWLTVV.

The chain links TRBV19 to TRBJ1-2; 8 positions match TRBD1. CDR1 LNHDA and CDR2 SQIVND come from the germline V gene (reference sequence). Germline trimming cut 5 bases from V and 5 bases from J; bases unmatched to any gene: 13. The CDR3 runs 16 residues. This CDR3 is CASSSGQAINGYGYTF. As DNA, the CDR3 is TGTGCCAGTAGTTCGGGACAGGCGATCAACGGGTATGGCTACACCTTC. The full variable domain, rest sourced from reference TRBV19 and TRBJ1-2, is DGGITQSPKYLFRKEGQNVTLSCEQNLNHDAMYWYRQDPGQGLRLIYYSQIVNDFQKGDIAEGYSVSREKKESFPLTVTSAQKNPTAFYLCASSSGQAINGYGYTFGSGTRLTVV.

V gene TRBV6-1 combines with J gene TRBJ1-3; tentatively, D is TRBD1 (5 bases). Between the trimmed V and J ends, which lost 2 bases and 5 bases, there was a span of 25 bases. This CDR3 has 19 amino acids. Germline V gene sequence: CDR1 MNHNS, CDR2 SASEGT. The CDR3 sequence is CASSENAEGPKLVRNTIYF. The CDR3 DNA reads TGTGCCAGCAGTGAAAATGCGGAGGGGCCAAAATTAGTGAGAAACACCATATATTTT.

CDR3 sequence reads: CASSDPGGEGNEKLFF. DNA of the CDR3: TGCGCCAGCAGTGACCCGGGGGGGGAGGGAAATGAAAAACTGTTTTTT. The gene calls are TRBV10-1 and TRBJ1-4; a possible D gene is TRBD1 (5 bases). CDR1 and CDR2 (germline): WNHNN, SYGVQD (reference sequence). The CDR3 extends over 16 amino acids. Deletions cut 3 bases from V and 5 bases from J, with 16 bases between.

This chain links TRBV7-7 with TRBJ2-2, with 9 bases aligning to TRBD1. Germline V gene data show CDR1 as SSHAT and CDR2 as FNYEAQ (reference sequence). This CDR3 has 14 residues. The ends lost 4 bases at V and 6 bases at J; junction bases unmatched: 3. In DNA, the CDR3 is TGTGCCAGCAGCTGGCGGACAGGGGCCGGGGAGCTGTTTTTT. Translation gives CASSWRTGAGELFF.

The gene calls are TRBV7-3 and TRBJ2-5; tentative D call: TRBD1 (8 bases). With 5 bases removed from V and 5 bases from J, the gap between germline ends came to 12 bases. The CDR3 runs to 13 residues. Germline loops: CDR1 SGHTA, CDR2 FQGTGA. The CDR3 spells CASSPQGGETQYF. The CDR3 region has the DNA TGTGCCAGCAGCCCACAGGGGGGGGAGACCCAGTACTTC.

The gene calls are TRBV5-6 and TRBJ1-2; 10 bases line up with TRBD1. The germline gives CDR1 SGHDT, CDR2 YYEEEE. With 0 bases clipped from V and 4 bases from J, the junction kept 3 bases outside the gene matches. The CDR3 is 15 amino acids. CDR3: CASSLGTGGPYGYTF. The DNA for the CDR3 is TGTGCCAGCAGCTTGGGGACAGGGGGTCCCTATGGCTACACCTTC.

This sequence joins TRBV30 and TRBJ1-5; 7 bases are a match to TRBD1. CDR3 length equals 13 residues. V shed 4 bases, J shed 5 bases, and the junction held 5 bases outside the gene matches. The V gene's germline CDR1 is GTSNPN and CDR2 SVGIG (reference sequence). This CDR3 is CAWTYGTDQPQHF. As DNA, the CDR3 is TGTGCCTGGACTTACGGGACAGATCAGCCCCAGCATTTT.

The V and J genes are TRBV9 and TRBJ1-2, with TRBD1 identical over 9 bases. In germline, CDR1 is SGDLS, CDR2 YYNGEE. The ends lost 3 bases at V and 6 bases at J; junction bases unmatched: 3. The CDR3 is made up of 13 amino acids. CDR3 DNA sequence: TGTGCCAGCAGCGCTAGACAGGGGGATGGCTACACCTTC. It specifies CASSARQGDGYTF.

The chain joins TRBV18 to TRBJ2-7, with 10 bases fitting TRBD2. This CDR3 spans 17 amino acids. Germline V gene lookup returns CDR1 KGHSH and CDR2 LQKENI. Trimming took 1 base from V and 0 from J; bases not matched to a gene: 6. CDR3 in amino acids: CASSPQMTSGSSYEQYF. DNA of the CDR3: TGTGCCAGCTCACCACAGATGACTAGCGGGTCCTCCTACGAGCAGTACTTC. The variable domain in full, with the rest retrieved from reference TRBV18 and TRBJ2-7, is NAGVMQNPRHLVRRRGQEARLRCSPMKGHSHVYWYRQLPEEGLKFMVYLQKENIIDESGMPKERFSAEFPKEGPSILRIQQVVRGDSAAYFCASSPQMTSGSSYEQYFGPGTRLTVT.

The genes are TRBV5-4 and TRBJ1-2, with D maybe TRBD1 (5 bases). The germline V gene has CDR1 SGHNT and CDR2 YYREEE (reference sequence). This CDR3 comprises 16 residues. Trimming took off 1 base at V and 4 bases at J, with 17 bases between the two ends. CDR3 sequence reads: CASSLYGTGLSYGYTF. The CDR3 bases are TGTGCCAGCAGCTTGTACGGGACTGGGCTCAGCTATGGCTACACCTTC. The full variable domain, its missing parts supplied by reference TRBV5-4 and TRBJ1-2, is ETGVTQSPTHLIKTRGQQVTLRCSSQSGHNTVSWYQQALGQGPQFIFQYYREEENGRGNFPPRFSGLQFPNYSSELNVNALELDDSALYLCASSLYGTGLSYGYTFGSGTRLTVV.

This chain joins TRBV28 and TRBJ1-1; 8 bases match TRBD1. Germline CDR1 MDHEN, CDR2 SYDVKM. The CDR3 loop spans 14 amino acids. The V gene end was trimmed by 7 bases and the J gene end by 4 bases; junction bases not matched to a gene: 8. Here the CDR3 reads CASTQGAESTEAFF. DNA for the CDR3: TGTGCCAGCACCCAGGGGGCGGAAAGCACTGAAGCTTTCTTT.

The CDR3 sequence: CASRLTSGTEAFF. The CDR3 coding sequence is TGTGCCAGCAGGTTGACTTCGGGCACTGAAGCTTTCTTT. The rearrangement uses TRBV6-6 and TRBJ1-1, with D hard to call. Trimming took 6 bases from V and 4 from J, leaving 12 bases between them. CDR1 and CDR2 (germline): MNHNY, SVGAGI (reference sequence). The CDR3 runs 13 residues.